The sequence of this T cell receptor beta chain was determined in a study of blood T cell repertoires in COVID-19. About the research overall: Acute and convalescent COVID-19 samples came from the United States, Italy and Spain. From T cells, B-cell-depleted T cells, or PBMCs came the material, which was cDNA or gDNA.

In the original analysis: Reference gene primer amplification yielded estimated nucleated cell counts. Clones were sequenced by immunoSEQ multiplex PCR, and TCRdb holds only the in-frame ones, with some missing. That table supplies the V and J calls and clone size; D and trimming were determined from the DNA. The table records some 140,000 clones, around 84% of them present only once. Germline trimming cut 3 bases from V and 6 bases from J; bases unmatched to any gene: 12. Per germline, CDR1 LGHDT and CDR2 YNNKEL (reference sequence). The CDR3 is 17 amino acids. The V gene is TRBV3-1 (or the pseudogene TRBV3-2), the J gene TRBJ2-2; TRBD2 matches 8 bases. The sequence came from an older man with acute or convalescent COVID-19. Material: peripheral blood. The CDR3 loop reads CASSHSGGPARAGELFF. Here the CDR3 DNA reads TGTGCCAGCAGCCACTCGGGGGGGCCTGCCAGGGCCGGGGAGCTGTTTTTT.